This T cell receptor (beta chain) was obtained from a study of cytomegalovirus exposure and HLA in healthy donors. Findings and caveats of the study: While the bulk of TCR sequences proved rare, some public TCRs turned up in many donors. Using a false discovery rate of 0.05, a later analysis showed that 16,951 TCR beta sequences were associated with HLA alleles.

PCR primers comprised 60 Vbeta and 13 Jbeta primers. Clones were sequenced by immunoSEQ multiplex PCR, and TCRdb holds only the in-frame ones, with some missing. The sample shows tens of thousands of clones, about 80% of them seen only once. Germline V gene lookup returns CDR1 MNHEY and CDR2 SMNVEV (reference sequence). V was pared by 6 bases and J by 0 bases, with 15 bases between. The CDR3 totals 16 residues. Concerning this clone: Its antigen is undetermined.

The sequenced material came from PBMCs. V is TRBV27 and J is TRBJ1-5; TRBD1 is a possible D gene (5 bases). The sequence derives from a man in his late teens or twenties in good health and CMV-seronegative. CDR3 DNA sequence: TGTGCCAGCAGAATCTCCCAGGGTAGTAGCAATCAGCCCCAGCATTTT. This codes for CASRISQGSSNQPQHF.